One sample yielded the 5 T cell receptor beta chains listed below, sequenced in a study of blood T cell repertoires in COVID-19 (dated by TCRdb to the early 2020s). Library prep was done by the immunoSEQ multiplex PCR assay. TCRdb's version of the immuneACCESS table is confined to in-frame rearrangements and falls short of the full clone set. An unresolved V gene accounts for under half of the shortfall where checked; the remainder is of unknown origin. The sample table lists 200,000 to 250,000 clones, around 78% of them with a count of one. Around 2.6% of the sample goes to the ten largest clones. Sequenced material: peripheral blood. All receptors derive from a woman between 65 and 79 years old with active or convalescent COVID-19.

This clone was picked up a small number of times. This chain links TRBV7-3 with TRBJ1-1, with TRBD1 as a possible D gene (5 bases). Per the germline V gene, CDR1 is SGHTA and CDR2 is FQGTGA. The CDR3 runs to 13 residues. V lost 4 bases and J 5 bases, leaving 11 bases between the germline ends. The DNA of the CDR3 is TGTGCCAGCAGCTCAGGGAGGGGAACTGAAGCTTTCTTT. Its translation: CASSSGRGTEAFF.

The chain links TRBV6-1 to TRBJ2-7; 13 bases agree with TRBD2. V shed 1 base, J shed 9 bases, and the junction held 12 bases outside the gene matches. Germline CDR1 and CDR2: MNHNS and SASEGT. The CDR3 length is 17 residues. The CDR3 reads CASSEGALTSGRAGQYF. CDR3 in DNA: TGTGCCAGCAGTGAAGGAGCCTTAACTAGCGGGAGGGCTGGGCAGTACTTC.

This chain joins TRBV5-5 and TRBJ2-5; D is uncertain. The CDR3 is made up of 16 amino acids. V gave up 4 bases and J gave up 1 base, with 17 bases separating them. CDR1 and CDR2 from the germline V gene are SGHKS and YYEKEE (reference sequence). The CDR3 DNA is TGTGCCAGCAGCCCTTCGCTGGGCAGCAGCCAAGAGACCCAGTACTTC. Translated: CASSPSLGSSQETQYF. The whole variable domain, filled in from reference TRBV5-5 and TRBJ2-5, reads DAGVTQSPTHLIKTRGQQVTLRCSPISGHKSVSWYQQVLGQGPQFIFQYYEKEERGRGNFPDRFSARQFPNYSSELNVNALLLGDSALYLCASSPSLGSSQETQYFGPGTRLLVL.

The CDR3 nucleotides read TGTGCCAGCAGTACAGCCGGGACAGGGGGTCTCGAGCAGTACTTC. Its protein product is CASSTAGTGGLEQYF. The chain has TRBV5-4 and TRBJ2-7; 11 bases align to TRBD1. V lost 5 bases and J lost 6; bases outside the gene matches: 10. Germline V gene data show CDR1 as SGHNT and CDR2 as YYREEE (reference sequence). The CDR3 length is 15 residues.

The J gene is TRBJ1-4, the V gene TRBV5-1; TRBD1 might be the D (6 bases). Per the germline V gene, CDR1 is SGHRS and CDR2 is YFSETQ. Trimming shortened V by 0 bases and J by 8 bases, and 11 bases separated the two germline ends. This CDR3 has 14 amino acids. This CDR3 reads CASSLGTRGEKLFF. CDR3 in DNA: TGCGCCAGCAGCTTGGGGACGAGGGGGGAAAAACTGTTTTTT.